This TCR beta chain is drawn from a study of blood T cell repertoires in COVID-19. Germline loops: CDR1 SEHNR, CDR2 FQNEAQ (reference sequence). The CDR3 spans 15 residues. Trimming shortened V by 7 bases and J by 4 bases, and 19 bases separated the two germline ends. TCRdb's copy holds only in-frame clones and misses some; the assay was immunoSEQ multiplex PCR. This sample has 150,000 or so clones, with over 75% found just once. Sequencing was carried out using peripheral blood. The source of this sequence is a human donor in a cohort sampled during active COVID-19. This rearrangement joins TRBV7-9 to TRBJ1-1; D not certain. The CDR3 here is CASTNNPPRGTEAFF. In DNA, the CDR3 is TGTGCCAGCACTAATAATCCTCCAAGAGGCACTGAAGCTTTCTTT.